Below, 18 T cell receptor beta chains from the same sample are listed, as sequenced in a study of radiotherapy plus CTLA-4 blockade in lung cancer (dated by TCRdb to 2017 to 2018). The library was produced with the immunoSEQ multiplex PCR assay. The clones in this table, taken by TCRdb from immuneACCESS, are in-frame only. Not every clone is retained; where verified, under half of the shortfall comes from an unresolved V gene, and the cause of the rest is unknown. The sample contains about 80,000 clones, around 85% of them found a single time. The ten largest account for just over 2% of the sample. The material was peripheral blood, obtained from a patient treated with radiotherapy plus ipilimumab. These receptors were obtained from a human donor with non-small cell lung cancer who had a partial response to radiotherapy plus ipilimumab.

The rearrangement uses TRBV5-8 and TRBJ2-7; 8 nucleotides line up with TRBD1. Losses at the gene ends were 4 bases for V and 2 bases for J; bases not matched to a gene: 8. From germline, CDR1 is SGHTS and CDR2 YDEGEE. The CDR3 loop spans 15 amino acids. In nucleotides, the CDR3 is TGTGCCAGCAGCCCGCGACAGGGGCGCCCCTACGAGCAGTACTTC. Its protein is CASSPRQGRPYEQYF.

This sequence joins TRBV11-2 and TRBJ2-1; 8 bases are a match to TRBD1. The CDR3 is 13 amino acids. From germline, CDR1 is SGHAT and CDR2 FQNNGV. V lost 4 bases and J lost 10; bases outside the gene matches: 6. CDR3 region: CASSYFRTGEQFF. CDR3 DNA sequence: TGTGCCAGCAGCTACTTCCGGACAGGGGAGCAGTTCTTC.

The J gene is TRBJ2-7, the V gene TRBV15; the match to TRBD1 covers 10 bases. CDR3 length: 16 residues. Germline CDR1 LNHNV, CDR2 YYDKDF (reference sequence). Unmatched junction bases numbered 9, after V lost 3 bases and J lost 4 bases. The CDR3 DNA sequence: TGTGCCACCAGCAGGTCACGACAGGGGGCCGCTTACGAGCAGTACGTC. As protein: CATSRSRQGAAYEQYV.

V is TRBV19 and J is TRBJ2-7; D possibly corresponds to TRBD2 (6 bases). Germline V lookup: CDR1 LNHDA, CDR2 SQIVND (reference sequence). V was clipped by 6 bases and J by 3 bases, with 15 bases between them. The CDR3 covers 14 residues. The CDR3 coding sequence is TGTGCCAGTAGCGAACCGGGACTCCGCTACGAGCAGTACTTC. It is translated as CASSEPGLRYEQYF. The variable domain in full, with the rest retrieved from reference TRBV19 and TRBJ2-7, is DGGITQSPKYLFRKEGQNVTLSCEQNLNHDAMYWYRQDPGQGLRLIYYSQIVNDFQKGDIAEGYSVSREKKESFPLTVTSAQKNPTAFYLCASSEPGLRYEQYFGPGTRLTVT.

The chain has TRBV11-2 and TRBJ1-1; possible D gene TRBD1, 5 bases. The CDR3 sequence is 14 residues long. V was shortened by 7 bases and J by 4 bases, with 16 bases between the two germline ends. Germline CDR1 SGHAT, CDR2 FQNNGV. The CDR3 DNA follows: TGTGCCAGCAAATTGGGGGGAAGCGGCACTGAAGCTTTCTTT. Translated, it gives CASKLGGSGTEAFF. Looking up the rest from reference TRBV11-2 and TRBJ1-1 gives the full variable domain: EAGVAQSPRYKIIEKRQSVAFWCNPISGHATLYWYQQILGQGPKLLIQFQNNGVVDDSQLPKDRFSAERLKGVDSTLKIQPAKLEDSAVYLCASKLGGSGTEAFFGQGTRLTVV.

This clone came up once. This chain uses TRBV25-1 with TRBJ2-5; D not resolved. The length of the CDR3 is 12 residues. CDR1 is MGHDK, CDR2 SYGVNS, per germline. Trimming took off 3 bases at V and 9 bases at J, with 11 bases between the two ends. The CDR3 DNA reads as TGTGCCAGCAGTGACTTGCTCTATGCCCAGTACTTC. It yields the protein CASSDLLYAQYF.

The rearrangement links TRBV5-5 to TRBJ1-1; D perhaps matches TRBD1 (5 bases). Trimming removed 8 bases from V and 4 bases from J, with 12 bases in between. Germline values: CDR1 SGHKS, CDR2 YYEKEE (reference sequence). CDR3 length: 12 residues. The CDR3 is CASTRVSTEAFF. The CDR3 nucleotides read TGTGCCAGTACCAGGGTATCCACTGAAGCTTTCTTT.

V and J are TRBV9 and TRBJ2-3, with 9 bases identical to TRBD2. Germline-derived CDR1 and CDR2 are SGDLS and YYNGEE. V shed 0 bases and J 3 bases; nucleotides not matched to a gene: 2. This CDR3 comprises 15 residues. CDR3 in amino acids: CASSVDSGRTDTQYF. The CDR3 bases are TGTGCCAGCAGCGTAGACAGCGGGAGGACAGATACGCAGTATTTT. The variable domain in full, with the rest retrieved from reference TRBV9 and TRBJ2-3, is DSGVTQTPKHLITATGQRVTLRCSPRSGDLSVYWYQQSLDQGLQFLIQYYNGEERAKGNILERFSAQQFPDLHSELNLSSLELGDSALYFCASSVDSGRTDTQYFGPGTRLTVL.

This clone was recorded only once. The V gene is TRBV6-5, the J gene TRBJ1-2; D might be TRBD1 (5 bases). This CDR3 comprises 13 residues. Trimming took off 2 bases at V and 5 bases at J, with 9 bases between the two ends. Germline V CDR1 and CDR2: MNHEY, SVGAGI. CDR3 residues: CASSYGRDYGYTF. CDR3 nucleotide sequence: TGTGCCAGCAGTTACGGCAGGGATTATGGCTACACCTTC.

This rearrangement joins TRBV4-3 to TRBJ2-3; TRBD2 matches at 9 bases. The CDR3 has 16 amino acids. Trimming removed 4 bases from V and 4 bases from J; junction bases left unmatched: 9. CDR1 is LGHNA and CDR2 is YSLEER in the germline V gene. The CDR3 nucleotides are TGCGCCAGCAGCCTCCTGACTAGCGGAGGGGCAGATACGCAGTATTTT. This gives the protein CASSLLTSGGADTQYF.

The chain is built from TRBV28 and TRBJ2-7, with unresolved D. The length of the CDR3 is 12 residues. CDR1 and CDR2 (germline): MDHEN, SYDVKM. The V gene lost 3 bases and the J gene lost 4 bases, with 7 bases spanning the gap. The CDR3 DNA reads TGTGCCAGCAGTTTTTTATTTTACGAGCAGTACTTC. Amino acid sequence: CASSFLFYEQYF.

The rearrangement uses TRBV29-1 and TRBJ2-1; D may be TRBD1 (6 bases). The CDR3 loop spans 17 amino acids. CDR1 is SQVTM and CDR2 is ANQGSEA in the germline V gene. The ends were cut back, 4 bases at V and 2 bases at J, with 21 bases in the middle. The CDR3 is CSVARIQGLSPYNEQFF. Here the CDR3 DNA reads TGCAGCGTTGCTAGGATTCAGGGGTTGAGCCCCTACAATGAGCAGTTCTTC.

This chain joins TRBV21-1 and TRBJ1-5; the D segment call TRBD1 is taken from the table without a DNA check. TRBV21-1 is an annotated pseudogene. The CDR3 covers 15 residues. CDR3 protein: CASSAGTGIGQPQHF. The DNA for the CDR3 is TGTGCCAGCAGCGCGGGGACAGGGATTGGTCAGCCCCAGCATTTT.

This clone was recorded a few times. The gene calls are TRBV19 and TRBJ1-4, with 8 bases matching TRBD1. Losses at the gene ends were 5 bases for V and 16 bases for J; bases not matched to a gene: 9. CDR3 length equals 12 residues. Germline-derived CDR1 and CDR2 are LNHDA and SQIVND (reference sequence). This chain's CDR3 is CASSPRQGISFF. CDR3 DNA sequence: TGTGCCAGTAGTCCACGACAGGGGATATCGTTTTTT.

This clone appeared a single time. This sequence joins TRBV7-9 and TRBJ2-1; TRBD2 aligns across 9 bases. CDR1 and CDR2 (germline): SEHNR, FQNEAQ (reference sequence). V dropped 2 bases and J dropped 2; count of bases not matched to a gene: 7. The CDR3 runs to 17 residues. The CDR3 loop is CASSLRPGGRAYNEQFF. CDR3 DNA sequence: TGTGCCAGCAGCTTACGGCCTGGCGGGAGGGCCTACAATGAGCAGTTCTTC.

V usage is TRBV7-6 and J usage is TRBJ2-5; the D is unclear. V dropped 5 bases and J dropped 0 bases, with 16 bases sitting between them. Per germline, CDR1 SGHVS and CDR2 FNYEAQ. There are 16 residues in the CDR3. CDR3 nucleotide sequence: TGTGCCAGCAGCCTAGACGGGTTTTTGTACCAAGAGACCCAGTACTTC. Protein: CASSLDGFLYQETQYF.

CDR3 bases: TGTGCCAGCAGTGGAGGACAGTCGATAGCCAAAAACATTCAGTACTTC. Translated, it gives CASSGGQSIAKNIQYF. The V call is TRBV6-1, the J call TRBJ2-4; a possible D gene is TRBD1 (6 bases). CDR1 and CDR2 from the germline V gene are MNHNS and SASEGT. This CDR3 spans 16 amino acids. Trimming stripped 4 bases from V and 0 bases from J, with 13 bases between.

The chain has TRBV19 and TRBJ2-1, with D perhaps TRBD2 (6 bases). V lost 4 bases and J lost 0, with 13 bases in between. The CDR3 spans 16 residues. The germline V gene encodes CDR1 LNHDA and CDR2 SQIVND (reference sequence). DNA for the CDR3: TGTGCCAGTAGTACTGCGGAGGGTAGCTCCTACAATGAGCAGTTCTTC. Translating gives CASSTAEGSSYNEQFF.